Presented here are 2 T cell receptor beta chains from one specimen sequenced in a study of blood T cell repertoires in COVID-19. Using immunoSEQ multiplex PCR, the repertoire was profiled, and TCRdb retains in-frame clones only, with some absent. This table has approximately 180,000 clones, about 90% appearing once. Source material: peripheral blood. Every receptor here comes from a man aged 55 to 70 with active or convalescent COVID-19.

This chain links TRBV29-1 with TRBJ2-5; D is perhaps TRBD2 (6 bases). CDR3 length: 12 amino acids. The V end lost 7 bases, the J end lost 2 bases, and 11 bases lay between the germline ends. Germline assignment: CDR1 SQVTM and CDR2 ANQGSEA. The CDR3 sequence: CSANGGQETQYF. The CDR3 DNA reads TGCAGCGCAAATGGGGGGCAAGAGACCCAGTACTTC.

The chain recombines TRBV6-5 with TRBJ2-7, with 12 positions matching TRBD2. The junction had 4 bases not matched to a gene; V was cut back by 6 bases and J by 4 bases. The CDR3 contains 14 residues. Germline V gene sequence: CDR1 MNHEY, CDR2 SVGAGI. CDR3 bases: TGTGCCAGCAGGGCTAGCGGGGGGGCTTACGAGCAGTACTTC. It codes for CASRASGGAYEQYF.